These T cell receptor beta chains were read from a single sample in a study of cytomegalovirus exposure and HLA in healthy donors. Measured with immunoSEQ multiplex PCR; TCRdb has only the in-frame clones, and not every one. This table has about 200,000 clones, approximately 80% appearing once. Source material: PBMCs. The source is a woman in her twenties or thirties in good health and CMV-seronegative. CDR3s include the opening cysteine and the closing phenylalanine or tryptophan. A D gene is named only where the DNA matches it firmly. Clone size appears in some rows only: once, few, many, or a class for an expanded clone.

v_gene: TRBV6-9
j_gene: TRBJ2-5
d_gene: .
abundance: .
CDR3aa: CASSYQQGRKETQYF
CDR3nt: TGTGCCAGCAGTTACCAACAGGGTCGGAAAGAGACCCAGTACTTC

v_gene: TRBV5-1
j_gene: TRBJ2-1
d_gene: TRBD1
abundance: .
CDR3aa: CASSSGQGVLNEQFF
CDR3nt: TGCGCCAGCAGTTCGGGACAGGGGGTCTTGAATGAGCAGTTCTTC

v_gene: TRBV7-7
j_gene: TRBJ2-1
d_gene: .
abundance: .
CDR3aa: CASSPPGVNEQFF
CDR3nt: TGTGCCAGCAGCCCCCCAGGGGTCAATGAGCAGTTCTTC

v_gene: TRBV4-2
j_gene: TRBJ2-7
d_gene: TRBD2
abundance: once
CDR3aa: CASSQDGREGREQYF
CDR3nt: TGTGCCAGCAGCCAAGATGGACGGGAGGGAAGGGAGCAGTACTTC

v_gene: TRBV6-1
j_gene: TRBJ2-1
d_gene: TRBD2
abundance: .
CDR3aa: CASSVASGLSNEQFF
CDR3nt: TGTGCCAGCAGTGTAGCTAGCGGGCTTTCCAATGAGCAGTTCTTC

v_gene: TRBV19
j_gene: TRBJ1-5
d_gene: .
abundance: .
CDR3aa: CASSIMAPNQPQHF
CDR3nt: TGTGCCAGTAGTATCATGGCACCCAATCAGCCCCAGCATTTT

v_gene: TRBV28
j_gene: TRBJ2-1
d_gene: TRBD2
abundance: .
CDR3aa: CASSTTGTSGRGEQFF
CDR3nt: TGTGCCAGCAGTACTACCGGGACTAGCGGGAGAGGTGAGCAGTTCTTC

v_gene: TRBV9
j_gene: TRBJ1-4
d_gene: TRBD1
abundance: .
CDR3aa: CASSVGQQPLGEKLFF
CDR3nt: TGTGCCAGCAGCGTGGGACAGCAGCCGTTGGGTGAAAAACTGTTTTTT

v_gene: TRBV5-1
j_gene: TRBJ1-1
d_gene: .
abundance: .
CDR3aa: CASSSGLLTKNTEAFF
CDR3nt: TGCGCCAGCAGCTCCGGACTACTAACCAAGAACACTGAAGCTTTCTTT

v_gene: TRBV2
j_gene: TRBJ1-2
d_gene: TRBD1
abundance: few
CDR3aa: CASSGQGTYGYTF
CDR3nt: TGTGCCAGCAGCGGACAGGGTACCTATGGCTACACCTTC

v_gene: TRBV30
j_gene: TRBJ1-2
d_gene: TRBD1
abundance: few
CDR3aa: CAWSAGGGGYTF
CDR3nt: TGTGCCTGGAGTGCAGGGGGCGGTGGCTACACCTTC

v_gene: TRBV9
j_gene: TRBJ2-3
d_gene: TRBD1
abundance: .
CDR3aa: CASSATGGLGTDTQYF
CDR3nt: TGTGCCAGCAGCGCCACAGGGGGGTTAGGAACAGATACGCAGTATTTT

v_gene: TRBV5-1
j_gene: TRBJ2-5
d_gene: TRBD2
abundance: .
CDR3aa: CASSPQAGGETQYF
CDR3nt: TGCGCCAGCAGTCCCCAAGCGGGGGGAGAGACCCAGTACTTC

v_gene: TRBV27
j_gene: TRBJ2-3
d_gene: TRBD2
abundance: .
CDR3aa: CASSPLAGSRDTQYF
CDR3nt: TGTGCCAGCAGCCCCCTAGCGGGCTCACGAGATACGCAGTATTTT

v_gene: TRBV19
j_gene: TRBJ1-5
d_gene: .
abundance: .
CDR3aa: CASSIGPYSDIQDQPQHF
CDR3nt: TGTGCCAGTAGTATAGGCCCTTATAGTGACATACAGGATCAGCCCCAGCATTTT

v_gene: TRBV14
j_gene: TRBJ2-2
d_gene: .
abundance: .
CDR3aa: CASSQIRGPRELFF
CDR3nt: TGTGCCAGCAGCCAAATACGCGGGCCTCGCGAACTGTTTTTT

v_gene: TRBV27
j_gene: TRBJ1-1
d_gene: .
abundance: .
CDR3aa: CASSYLRDRGSAFF
CDR3nt: TGTGCCAGCAGTTACCTCCGTGACCGCGGTTCGGCTTTCTTT

v_gene: TRBV2
j_gene: TRBJ1-6
d_gene: TRBD1
abundance: once
CDR3aa: CASSVLGQTNSPLHF
CDR3nt: TGTGCCAGCAGTGTTTTGGGACAGACGAATTCACCCCTCCACTTT

v_gene: TRBV30
j_gene: TRBJ1-2
d_gene: .
abundance: few
CDR3aa: CAWTQGYYGYTF
CDR3nt: TGTGCCTGGACTCAGGGGTACTATGGCTACACCTTC

v_gene: TRBV7-9
j_gene: TRBJ1-2
d_gene: TRBD1
abundance: .
CDR3aa: CSSSPTGYGYTF
CDR3nt: TGTTCCAGCAGCCCGACAGGGTATGGCTACACCTTC

v_gene: TRBV15
j_gene: TRBJ1-3
d_gene: .
abundance: .
CDR3aa: CATSRDLEARRGTIYF
CDR3nt: TGTGCCACCAGCAGAGATCTAGAGGCCCGAAGAGGCACCATATATTTT

v_gene: TRBV5-1
j_gene: TRBJ1-2
d_gene: .
abundance: .
CDR3aa: CASSLLQGNYGYTF
CDR3nt: TGCGCCAGCAGCTTGTTACAGGGAAACTATGGCTACACCTTC

v_gene: TRBV4-2
j_gene: TRBJ1-1
d_gene: .
abundance: .
CDR3aa: CASSPGSTEAFF
CDR3nt: TGTGCCAGCAGCCCAGGCAGTACTGAAGCTTTCTTT

v_gene: TRBV5-1
j_gene: TRBJ2-7
d_gene: .
abundance: once
CDR3aa: CASSPDRDTSSYEQYF
CDR3nt: TGCGCCAGCAGCCCGGACCGGGACACGAGCTCCTACGAGCAGTACTTC

v_gene: TRBV4-1
j_gene: TRBJ2-1
d_gene: .
abundance: once
CDR3aa: CASSQEEGPPVFEQFF
CDR3nt: TGCGCCAGCAGCCAAGAAGAGGGCCCGCCCGTCTTTGAGCAGTTCTTC

v_gene: TRBV5-4
j_gene: TRBJ1-1
d_gene: .
abundance: .
CDR3aa: CASSHGQFKTEAFF
CDR3nt: TGTGCCAGCAGCCACGGACAGTTCAAGACTGAAGCTTTCTTT

v_gene: TRBV7-9
j_gene: TRBJ1-6
d_gene: .
abundance: .
CDR3aa: CASTSLGAESPLHF
CDR3nt: TGTGCCAGCACTTCGCTAGGGGCTGAATCACCCCTCCACTTT

v_gene: TRBV6-5
j_gene: TRBJ1-6
d_gene: .
abundance: .
CDR3aa: CASSVHSSYNSPLHF
CDR3nt: TGTGCCAGCAGTGTCCATAGCTCCTATAATTCACCCCTCCACTTT

v_gene: TRBV18
j_gene: TRBJ2-2
d_gene: .
abundance: .
CDR3aa: CASSPPTRAAGELFF
CDR3nt: TGTGCCAGCTCACCACCCACGCGGGCAGCCGGGGAGCTGTTTTTT

v_gene: TRBV11-2
j_gene: TRBJ1-2
d_gene: .
abundance: .
CDR3aa: CASSLGQTRGDDGYTF
CDR3nt: TGTGCCAGCAGCTTGGGCCAAACCAGGGGAGATGATGGCTACACCTTC

v_gene: TRBV15
j_gene: TRBJ2-7
d_gene: .
abundance: .
CDR3aa: CATSTGIDYEQYF
CDR3nt: TGTGCCACCAGCACAGGGATCGACTACGAGCAGTACTTC

v_gene: TRBV10-3
j_gene: TRBJ2-2
d_gene: TRBD2
abundance: few
CDR3aa: CAISESYPAGRLPGELFF
CDR3nt: TGTGCCATCAGTGAGTCGTATCCAGCGGGAAGGCTCCCCGGGGAGCTGTTTTTT

v_gene: TRBV15
j_gene: TRBJ1-2
d_gene: .
abundance: .
CDR3aa: CATSRGSGDNYGYTF
CDR3nt: TGTGCCACCAGCAGAGGTTCAGGGGACAACTATGGCTACACCTTC

v_gene: TRBV7-2
j_gene: TRBJ2-1
d_gene: TRBD1
abundance: .
CDR3aa: CASSVQGLWEQFF
CDR3nt: TGTGCCAGCAGCGTACAGGGGCTTTGGGAGCAGTTCTTC

v_gene: TRBV5-8
j_gene: TRBJ2-2
d_gene: TRBD1
abundance: .
CDR3aa: CASRRQGANTGELFF
CDR3nt: TGTGCCAGCAGGCGACAGGGCGCGAACACCGGGGAGCTGTTTTTT

v_gene: TRBV7-6
j_gene: TRBJ2-1
d_gene: TRBD2
abundance: .
CDR3aa: CASSFAGLAVNEQFF
CDR3nt: TGTGCCAGCAGCTTTGCGGGACTAGCGGTCAATGAGCAGTTCTTC

v_gene: TRBV2
j_gene: TRBJ1-4
d_gene: TRBD1
abundance: once
CDR3aa: CASDRGYEKLFF
CDR3nt: TGTGCCAGCGACAGGGGTTATGAAAAACTGTTTTTT

v_gene: TRBV2
j_gene: TRBJ2-7
d_gene: TRBD1
abundance: .
CDR3aa: CASSIYGTALSYEQYF
CDR3nt: TGTGCCAGCAGTATATACGGGACAGCCCTATCCTACGAGCAGTACTTC

v_gene: TRBV15
j_gene: TRBJ2-5
d_gene: .
abundance: .
CDR3aa: CATSAGQKETQYF
CDR3nt: TGTGCCACCAGCGCAGGACAGAAAGAGACCCAGTACTTC

v_gene: TRBV28
j_gene: TRBJ2-1
d_gene: TRBD2
abundance: .
CDR3aa: CASSFFLAGYNEQFF
CDR3nt: TGTGCCAGCAGTTTCTTTCTAGCGGGGTACAATGAGCAGTTCTTC

v_gene: TRBV6-6
j_gene: TRBJ2-1
d_gene: .
abundance: .
CDR3aa: CASSSVSPDNEQFF
CDR3nt: TGTGCCAGCAGCTCGGTATCTCCTGACAATGAGCAGTTCTTC

v_gene: TRBV4-2
j_gene: TRBJ2-1
d_gene: TRBD2
abundance: .
CDR3aa: CASSQGLAGGEQFF
CDR3nt: TGTGCCAGCAGCCAAGGACTAGCGGGAGGGGAGCAGTTCTTC

v_gene: TRBV2
j_gene: TRBJ2-7
d_gene: TRBD1
abundance: .
CDR3aa: CASRGTGMNEQYF
CDR3nt: TGTGCCAGCAGGGGGACAGGGATGAACGAGCAGTACTTC

v_gene: TRBV27
j_gene: TRBJ2-7
d_gene: TRBD1
abundance: .
CDR3aa: CASSLGTGLYEQYF
CDR3nt: TGTGCCAGCAGCCTAGGGACAGGCCTCTACGAGCAGTACTTC

v_gene: TRBV7-2
j_gene: TRBJ1-2
d_gene: .
abundance: few
CDR3aa: CASSFFAGAYGYPF
CDR3nt: TGTGCCAGCAGCTTCTTTGCGGGGGCCTATGGCTACCCCTTC

v_gene: TRBV28
j_gene: TRBJ1-2
d_gene: .
abundance: .
CDR3aa: CASVYRPNYGYTF
CDR3nt: TGTGCCAGCGTATACAGACCCAACTATGGCTACACCTTC

v_gene: TRBV5-1
j_gene: TRBJ2-5
d_gene: TRBD2
abundance: .
CDR3aa: CASSLGTSGGIQETQYF
CDR3nt: TGCGCCAGCAGCTTGGGGACTAGCGGGGGCATCCAAGAGACCCAGTACTTC